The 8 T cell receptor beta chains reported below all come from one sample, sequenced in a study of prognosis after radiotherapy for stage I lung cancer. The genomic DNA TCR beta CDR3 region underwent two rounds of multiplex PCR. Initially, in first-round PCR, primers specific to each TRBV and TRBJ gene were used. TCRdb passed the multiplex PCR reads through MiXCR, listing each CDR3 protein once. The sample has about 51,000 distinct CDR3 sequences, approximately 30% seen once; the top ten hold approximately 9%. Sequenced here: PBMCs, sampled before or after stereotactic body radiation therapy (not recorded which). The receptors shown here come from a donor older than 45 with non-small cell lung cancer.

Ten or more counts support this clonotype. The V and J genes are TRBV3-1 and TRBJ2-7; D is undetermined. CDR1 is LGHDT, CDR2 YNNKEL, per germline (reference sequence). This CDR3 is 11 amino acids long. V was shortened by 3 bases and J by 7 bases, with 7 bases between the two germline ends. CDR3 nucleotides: TGTGCCAGCAGCCAGGTTCGGGAGCAGTACTTC. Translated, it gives CASSQVREQYF.

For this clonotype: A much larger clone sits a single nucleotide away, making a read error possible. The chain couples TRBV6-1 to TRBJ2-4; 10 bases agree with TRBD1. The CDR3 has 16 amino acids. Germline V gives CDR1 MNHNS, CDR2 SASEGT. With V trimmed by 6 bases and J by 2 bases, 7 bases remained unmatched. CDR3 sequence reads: CASSPGQGGSKNIQYF. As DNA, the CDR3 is TGTGCCAGCAGCCCCGGACAGGGGGGATCCAAAAACATTCAGTACTTC.

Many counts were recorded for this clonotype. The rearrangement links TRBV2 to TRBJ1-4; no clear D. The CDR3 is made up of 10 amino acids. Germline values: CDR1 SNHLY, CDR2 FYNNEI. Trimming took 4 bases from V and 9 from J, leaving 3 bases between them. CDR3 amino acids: CASSVKKLFF. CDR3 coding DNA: TGTGCCAGCAGTGTAAAAAAACTGTTTTTT.

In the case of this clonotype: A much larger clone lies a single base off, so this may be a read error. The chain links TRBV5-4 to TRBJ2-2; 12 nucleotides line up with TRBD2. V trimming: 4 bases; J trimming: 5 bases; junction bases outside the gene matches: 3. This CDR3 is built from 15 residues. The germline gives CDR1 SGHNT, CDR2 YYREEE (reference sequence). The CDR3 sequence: CASSKGLAGTGELFF. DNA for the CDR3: TGTGCCAGCAGCAAAGGACTAGCGGGGACCGGGGAGCTGTTTTTT.

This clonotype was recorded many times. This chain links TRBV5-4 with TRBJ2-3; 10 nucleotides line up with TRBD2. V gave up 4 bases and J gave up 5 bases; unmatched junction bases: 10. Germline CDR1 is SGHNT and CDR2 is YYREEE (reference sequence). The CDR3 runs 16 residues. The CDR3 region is CASSERTSGTRDTQYF. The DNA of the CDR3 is TGTGCCAGCAGCGAAAGGACTAGCGGAACCAGAGATACGCAGTATTTT.

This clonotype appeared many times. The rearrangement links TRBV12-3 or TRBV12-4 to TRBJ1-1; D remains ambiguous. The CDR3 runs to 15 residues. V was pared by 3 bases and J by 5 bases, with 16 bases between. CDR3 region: CASSLVGNYGTEAFF. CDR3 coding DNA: TGTGCCAGCAGTTTGGTGGGGAACTACGGGACTGAAGCTTTCTTT.

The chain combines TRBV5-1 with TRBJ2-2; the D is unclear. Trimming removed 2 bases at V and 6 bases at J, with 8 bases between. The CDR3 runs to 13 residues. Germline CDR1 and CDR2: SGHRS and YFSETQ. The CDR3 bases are TGCGCCAGCAGCTTTGTGTCGTCCGGGGAGCTGTTTTTT. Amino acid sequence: CASSFVSSGELFF.

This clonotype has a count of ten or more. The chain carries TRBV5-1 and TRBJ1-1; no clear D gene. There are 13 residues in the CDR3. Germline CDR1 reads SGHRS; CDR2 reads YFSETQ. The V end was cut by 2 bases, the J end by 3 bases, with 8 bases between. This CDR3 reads CASSFTGDTEAFF. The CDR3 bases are TGCGCCAGCAGCTTTACCGGTGACACTGAAGCTTTCTTT.